A single sample gave rise to the 8 T cell receptor beta chains below, sequenced in a study of blood T cell repertoires in COVID-19. The assay was immunoSEQ multiplex PCR, and TCRdb's table has in-frame clones only and misses some. Among about 230,000 clones listed, more than 75% were seen once. Sequencing input: peripheral blood. These TCRs come from a man aged 45-65 years with COVID-19, enrolled during active disease.

The chain employs TRBV5-1 and TRBJ2-7, with D possibly matching TRBD2 (5 bases). Trimming took 4 bases from V and 4 from J, leaving 9 bases between them. Germline V CDR1 and CDR2: SGHRS, YFSETQ. This CDR3 has 12 amino acids. The CDR3 here is CASSLQRYEQYF. CDR3 bases: TGCGCCAGCAGCCTCCAGCGGTACGAGCAGTACTTC. Full variable domain (rest looked up from reference TRBV5-1 and TRBJ2-7): KAGVTQTPRYLIKTRGQQVTLSCSPISGHRSVSWYQQTPGQGLQFLFEYFSETQRNKGNFPGRFSGRQFSNSRSEMNVSTLELGDSALYLCASSLQRYEQYFGPGTRLTVT.

V is TRBV28 and J is TRBJ1-2; 10 bases align to TRBD1. V shed 5 bases, J shed 8 bases, and the junction held 8 bases outside the gene matches. The CDR3 runs to 14 residues. Germline V gives CDR1 MDHEN, CDR2 SYDVKM. CDR3 loop: CASSAGQGTSGYTF. In nucleotides, the CDR3 is TGTGCCAGCAGTGCGGGACAGGGGACGTCCGGCTACACCTTC.

The chain has TRBV18 and TRBJ1-3; 7 positions agree with TRBD1. With V trimmed by 3 bases and J by 0 bases, 5 bases remained unmatched. The CDR3 is 16 amino acids. Germline V gene lookup returns CDR1 KGHSH and CDR2 LQKENI. CDR3 amino acids: CASSPAGGASGNTIYF. The CDR3 DNA reads as TGTGCCAGCTCACCGGCAGGGGGAGCCTCTGGAAACACCATATATTTT.

The chain uses TRBV4-2 and TRBJ1-2, with TRBD1 identical over 7 bases. Germline CDR1 and CDR2: LGHNA and YNFKEQ. This CDR3 region has 13 residues. Unmatched junction bases numbered 4, after V lost 1 base and J lost 8 bases. The CDR3: CASSQGQGEGYTF. CDR3 nucleotides: TGTGCCAGCAGCCAAGGTCAGGGGGAAGGCTACACCTTC.

The V call is TRBV5-1, the J call TRBJ2-5; 8 positions agree with TRBD1. CDR1 is SGHRS, CDR2 YFSETQ, per germline. The CDR3 is 16 amino acids. V trimming: 4 bases; J trimming: 1 base; junction bases outside the gene matches: 9. CDR3 nucleotides: TGCGCCAGCAGCCAGGGGGCAGCCATTCTCCAAGAGACCCAGTACTTC. Translated, it gives CASSQGAAILQETQYF.

The chain links TRBV28 to TRBJ2-7, with TRBD2 matching 9 bases. The V gene end was trimmed by 6 bases and the J gene end by 4 bases; junction bases not matched to a gene: 10. The CDR3 runs to 15 residues. Germline loops: CDR1 MDHEN, CDR2 SYDVKM. The CDR3 region is CASSSPGGGAYEQYF. CDR3 nucleotide sequence: TGTGCCAGCAGCTCCCCGGGCGGGGGGGCATACGAGCAGTACTTC.

The chain combines TRBV20-1 with TRBJ2-1, with D tentatively TRBD1 (6 bases). This CDR3 is built from 14 residues. Germline V lookup: CDR1 DFQATT, CDR2 SNEGSKA (reference sequence). Deletions cut 3 bases from V and 15 bases from J, with 24 bases between. CDR3 DNA sequence: TGCAGTGCTAGTGGCCCAGGGGACGGACCCCCTCGGTTCTTC. Its protein product is CSASGPGDGPPRFF.

This clone occurred once. The chain carries TRBV19 and TRBJ1-1; 9 positions match TRBD1. The CDR3 spans 15 residues. Trimming took 7 bases from V and 1 from J; bases not matched to a gene: 7. Germline loops: CDR1 LNHDA, CDR2 SQIVND (reference sequence). The CDR3 reads CASTIGTGSNTEAFF. CDR3 coding DNA: TGTGCCAGTACAATCGGGACAGGGTCGAACACTGAAGCTTTCTTT.